This T cell receptor beta chain was sequenced during a study of T cells expressing NK-cell markers. Whole-study results and caveats: Topping the CD3+CD56-NKG2C+ fraction as well were these clonotypes, in a few donors.

From the 5' RACE reads, TCRdb lists one entry per CDR3 protein and no DNA. The listing contains 500,000 or so distinct CDR3 sequences. CDR3 length: 17 amino acids. Per the germline V gene, CDR1 is SGHDT and CDR2 is YYEEEE. To note about this clonotype: Its antigen is unknown.

The J gene is TRBJ2-3, the V gene TRBV5-6; the D call from TCRdb, TRBD2, cannot be confirmed without DNA. The material sequenced was blood T cells: a sorted CD56 or NKG2C T cell subset, CD4+ or CD8+ T cells, or bulk PBMC T cells (not recorded which). The receptor comes from a man aged 18 to 30 in good health. CDR3 loop: CASSATLGLYLTDTQYF.